Below are 10 T cell receptor beta chains sequenced from a single sample in a study of blood T cell repertoires in COVID-19. Assay: immunoSEQ multiplex PCR; the TCRdb copy retains only in-frame clones and omits some. The sample includes 360,000 or so clones, around 90% of them seen just once. The sample comprised peripheral blood. These TCRs come from an older woman with COVID-19, enrolled during active disease.

This chain links TRBV4-1 with TRBJ1-4; 12 bases map to TRBD1. V lost 2 bases to trimming and J lost 7 bases; unmatched junction nucleotides: 11. The CDR3 has 18 residues. CDR1 and CDR2 (germline): MGHRA, YSYEKL. The CDR3: CASSQLPGQGAVGEKLFF. CDR3 in DNA: TGCGCCAGCAGCCAACTCCCGGGACAGGGGGCAGTCGGTGAAAAACTGTTTTTT.

This clone occurred a few times. The rearrangement joins TRBV5-1 to TRBJ1-5, with 7 bases lining up with TRBD1. The CDR3 has 15 residues. From germline, CDR1 is SGHRS and CDR2 YFSETQ. The V segment lost 4 bases and the J segment 4 bases; nucleotides outside the gene matches: 8. The CDR3 loop reads CASSPVTGMNQPQHF. The CDR3, as DNA: TGCGCCAGCAGCCCCGTGACAGGGATGAATCAGCCCCAGCATTTT. Together with reference TRBV5-1 and TRBJ1-5, the CDR3 gives the full variable domain: KAGVTQTPRYLIKTRGQQVTLSCSPISGHRSVSWYQQTPGQGLQFLFEYFSETQRNKGNFPGRFSGRQFSNSRSEMNVSTLELGDSALYLCASSPVTGMNQPQHFGDGTRLSIL.

The table lists this clone with a few counts. The chain combines TRBV5-1 with TRBJ2-1; possible D gene TRBD1, 6 bases. V was cut by 4 bases and J by 7 bases, with 12 bases left in between. There are 13 residues in the CDR3. The germline CDR1 and CDR2 sequences are SGHRS and YFSETQ. The CDR3 spells CASSPMRGNEQFF. CDR3 DNA: TGCGCCAGCAGCCCCATGAGGGGGAATGAGCAGTTCTTC.

The CDR3 bases are TGTGCCAGCAGCTTATCAGGCACTGAAGCTTTCTTT. This gives the protein CASSLSGTEAFF. The V call is TRBV11-2, the J call TRBJ1-1; no clear D. The CDR3 runs 12 residues. Trimming took 2 bases from V and 4 from J, leaving 5 bases between them. CDR1 and CDR2 (germline): SGHAT, FQNNGV.

This clone has a single count. The rearrangement uses TRBV5-3 and TRBJ1-1; D is ambiguous. TRBV5-3 is an ORF, with its function uncertain. This CDR3 is built from 13 residues. V was cut by 10 bases and J by 1 base, with 14 bases left in between. The CDR3 nucleotides are TGTGCCCTGAGGAGGGTCCCGAACACTGAAGCTTTCTTT. This sequence encodes CALRRVPNTEAFF.

This chain uses TRBV7-2 with TRBJ2-7; 7 nucleotides line up with TRBD1. The germline V gene has CDR1 SGHTA and CDR2 FQGNSA. This CDR3 comprises 13 residues. V gave up 2 bases and J gave up 6 bases; unmatched junction bases: 4. CDR3 amino acids: CASSLHRGFEQYF. CDR3 bases: TGTGCCAGCAGCTTACACAGGGGATTCGAGCAGTACTTC.

The chain links TRBV5-1 to TRBJ1-6, with D uncertain. This CDR3 has 14 amino acids. Between the trimmed V and J ends, which lost 4 bases and 8 bases, there was a span of 13 bases. In germline, CDR1 is SGHRS, CDR2 YFSETQ. The CDR3 spells CASSPEMRDSPLHF. As DNA, the CDR3 is TGCGCCAGCAGCCCCGAAATGAGGGATTCACCCCTCCACTTT.

This chain connects TRBV7-9 to TRBJ1-6; the D is unclear. This CDR3 has 15 residues. The germline gives CDR1 SEHNR, CDR2 FQNEAQ (reference sequence). V lost 0 bases and J 0 bases, leaving 3 bases between the germline ends. Written as DNA, the CDR3 is TGTGCCAGCAGCTTAGCCAGCTCCTATAATTCACCCCTCCACTTT. It encodes CASSLASSYNSPLHF.

The chain joins TRBV27 to TRBJ1-4; D remains ambiguous. The CDR3 is made up of 13 amino acids. Trimming pared 3 bases from V and 3 bases from J, leaving 5 bases between. Germline V gives CDR1 MNHEY, CDR2 SMNVEV (reference sequence). The CDR3 region is CASSFYSNEKLFF. The CDR3 DNA follows: TGTGCCAGCAGTTTCTATTCTAATGAAAAACTGTTTTTT.

The chain recombines TRBV6-1 with TRBJ1-3; D is possibly TRBD1 (6 bases). Germline CDR1 is MNHNS and CDR2 is SASEGT. The CDR3 has 15 residues. With 3 bases removed from V and 2 bases from J, the gap between germline ends came to 11 bases. CDR3 sequence: CASSDDRIPGNTIYF. CDR3 coding DNA: TGTGCCAGCAGTGACGACAGGATCCCTGGAAACACCATATATTTT.